The 22 T cell receptor beta chains below come from one sample, sequenced in a study of cytomegalovirus exposure and HLA in healthy donors. PCR used 60 Vbeta primers and 13 Jbeta primers. Profiling relied on immunoSEQ multiplex PCR, and the TCRdb table lists in-frame clones only, not all of them. Of 90,000 to 110,000 clones detected, about 80% appear once; the ten largest clones hold 7.7%. The source material was PBMCs. The receptor source for this set is a woman aged 45-60 years in good health and CMV-seropositive.

The chain employs TRBV4-3 and TRBJ2-5; 13 bases match TRBD2. This CDR3 spans 17 amino acids. In germline, CDR1 is LGHNA, CDR2 YSLEER. V was clipped by 1 base and J by 7 bases; unmatched bases: 9. DNA for the CDR3: TGCGCCAGCAGCCAAGCGCCCCCAACTAGCGGGGGGGGGACCCAGTACTTC. Translation gives CASSQAPPTSGGGTQYF.

The chain joins TRBV11-2 to TRBJ2-2; unclear D gene. Germline V gene lookup returns CDR1 SGHAT and CDR2 FQNNGV. The CDR3 is 13 amino acids. V shed 1 base and J shed 6 bases, with 6 bases lying between them. DNA for the CDR3: TGTGCCAGCAGCTTAGGCGCTGCCGGGGAGCTGTTTTTT. Translating it yields CASSLGAAGELFF.

This chain uses TRBV19 with TRBJ2-1, with a possible D match to TRBD1 (6 bases). The CDR3 sequence is 12 residues long. Germline CDR1 reads LNHDA; CDR2 reads SQIVND (reference sequence). The germline V and J ends were trimmed by 7 bases and 9 bases, with 13 bases remaining between them. The CDR3 region is CASTQGIAEQFF. In nucleotides, the CDR3 is TGTGCCAGTACCCAGGGGATTGCTGAGCAGTTCTTC.

This clone was observed a handful of times. The chain links TRBV4-2 to TRBJ2-3; TRBD2 matches at 8 bases. The trim removed 0 bases at V and 5 bases at J, leaving 10 bases unmatched. The CDR3 runs to 17 residues. In germline, CDR1 is LGHNA, CDR2 YNFKEQ. CDR3 protein: CASSQESGGGQEDTQYF. The CDR3, as DNA: TGTGCCAGCAGCCAAGAGTCGGGCGGGGGGCAGGAAGATACGCAGTATTTT.

This clone has just one count. V gene TRBV5-1 combines with J gene TRBJ2-5; TRBD1 matches at 9 bases. From germline, CDR1 is SGHRS and CDR2 YFSETQ. The CDR3 runs 15 residues. V was pared by 3 bases and J by 3 bases, with 6 bases of the junction left unmatched. CDR3 sequence reads: CASSYDRGIEETQYF. CDR3 bases: TGCGCCAGCAGCTATGACAGGGGGATCGAAGAGACCCAGTACTTC.

This clone has a handful of counts. The gene calls are TRBV7-9 and TRBJ1-2; TRBD1 aligns across 8 bases. Germline lookup yields CDR1 SEHNR and CDR2 FQNEAQ (reference sequence). The V and J ends lost 5 bases and 8 bases, in that order; junction bases with no gene match: 4. This CDR3 is 12 amino acids long. Here the CDR3 DNA reads TGTGCCAGCAGCATGACAGGGGACGGCTACACCTTC. Its translation is CASSMTGDGYTF.

This sequence joins TRBV27 and TRBJ2-7; TRBD2 agrees at 8 bases. The J segment lost 1 base and the V segment lost 8 bases, leaving 7 bases of the junction unmatched. CDR1 is MNHEY, CDR2 SMNVEV, per germline (reference sequence). The CDR3 is 14 amino acids. The CDR3 loop reads CASGGGRLSYEQYF. The DNA of the CDR3 is TGTGCCAGCGGTGGCGGGAGGTTATCCTACGAGCAGTACTTC.

The chain carries TRBV25-1 and TRBJ2-5, with 9 nucleotides matching TRBD2. CDR1 is MGHDK, CDR2 SYGVNS, per germline. Germline trimming cut 4 bases from V and 0 bases from J; bases unmatched to any gene: 9. This CDR3 is built from 17 residues. DNA for the CDR3: TGTGCCAGCAGTGTCCGGAGGGCGGGGGGGTACCAAGAGACCCAGTACTTC. It codes for CASSVRRAGGYQETQYF.

Turning to this clone: The same CDR3 can be traced to other DNA sequences in this sample. The chain couples TRBV4-3 to TRBJ2-5; D is possibly TRBD2 (6 bases). V was clipped by 0 bases and J by 3 bases, with 11 bases between them. This CDR3 contains 15 residues. The V gene's germline CDR1 is LGHNA and CDR2 YSLEER. CDR3 sequence (DNA): TGCGCCAGCAGCCAAGAAGGGACGGGGGAAGAGACCCAGTACTTC. It is translated as CASSQEGTGEETQYF.

This clone has a handful of counts. The V call is TRBV10-3, the J call TRBJ2-2; TRBD1 matches 10 bases. The J segment lost 5 bases and the V segment lost 2 bases, leaving 2 bases of the junction unmatched. CDR1 and CDR2 (germline): ENHRY, SYGVKD. The CDR3 spans 15 residues. The CDR3: CAISEADRGTGELFF. CDR3 nucleotide sequence: TGTGCCATCAGTGAGGCGGACAGGGGGACCGGGGAGCTGTTTTTT.

The chain recombines TRBV11-2 with TRBJ2-7; D remains ambiguous. Trimming removed 2 bases at V and 2 bases at J, with 10 bases between. The germline gives CDR1 SGHAT, CDR2 FQNNGV. The CDR3 has 14 residues. The CDR3 region is CASSLWPPPYEQYF. DNA of the CDR3: TGTGCCAGCAGCTTATGGCCACCCCCCTACGAGCAGTACTTC.

The chain links TRBV10-3 to TRBJ2-1; D perhaps matches TRBD1 (6 bases). With 2 bases removed from V and 10 bases from J, the gap between germline ends came to 9 bases. CDR1 and CDR2 (germline): ENHRY, SYGVKD. The CDR3 is made up of 12 amino acids. Here the CDR3 reads CAISETTGEQFF. The CDR3 coding sequence is TGTGCCATCAGTGAGACGACAGGAGAGCAGTTCTTC.

The chain carries TRBV4-2 and TRBJ1-1, with D unresolved. This CDR3 contains 14 residues. Germline V gene lookup returns CDR1 LGHNA and CDR2 YNFKEQ. V dropped 0 bases and J dropped 4 bases, with 9 bases sitting between them. The CDR3 here is CASSQDPGSTEAFF. As DNA, the CDR3 is TGTGCCAGCAGCCAAGACCCAGGTTCCACTGAAGCTTTCTTT.

The V and J genes are TRBV5-1 and TRBJ2-1, with D maybe TRBD2 (6 bases). The CDR3 runs 14 residues. The V and J ends lost 4 bases and 5 bases respectively, with 13 bases between them. Germline V gene data show CDR1 as SGHRS and CDR2 as YFSETQ. The CDR3 region is CASSPGGPNNEQFF. The CDR3 nucleotides read TGCGCCAGCAGCCCAGGAGGGCCTAACAATGAGCAGTTCTTC. The full variable domain, in which reference TRBV5-1 and TRBJ2-1 provide the parts outside the CDR3, is KAGVTQTPRYLIKTRGQQVTLSCSPISGHRSVSWYQQTPGQGLQFLFEYFSETQRNKGNFPGRFSGRQFSNSRSEMNVSTLELGDSALYLCASSPGGPNNEQFFGPGTRLTVL.

The chain combines TRBV13 with TRBJ1-6; TRBD1 matches 9 bases. The CDR3 runs 14 residues. With 5 bases clipped from V and 9 bases from J, the junction kept 5 bases outside the gene matches. The germline V gene has CDR1 PRHDT and CDR2 FYEKMQ (reference sequence). In DNA, the CDR3 is TGTGCCAGCAGCCTCCGGACAGGGGCTTCACCCCTCCACTTT. It yields the protein CASSLRTGASPLHF.

This sequence joins TRBV5-1 and TRBJ2-7; 9 bases fit TRBD1. V lost 4 bases, J lost 7 bases, and 9 bases stayed unmatched. CDR1 and CDR2 from the germline V gene are SGHRS and YFSETQ. The CDR3 contains 14 residues. The CDR3 loop is CASSPLQGAGEQYF. CDR3 coding DNA: TGCGCCAGCAGCCCTCTACAGGGGGCGGGAGAGCAGTACTTC.

J is TRBJ2-7 and V is TRBV5-5, with D possibly matching TRBD2 (6 bases). This CDR3 has 15 amino acids. Between the trimmed V and J ends, which lost 1 base and 6 bases, there was a span of 17 bases. CDR1 is SGHKS and CDR2 is YYEKEE in the germline V gene (reference sequence). The CDR3 region is CASSLNHWDSAEQYF. CDR3 coding DNA: TGTGCCAGCAGCTTGAACCATTGGGACTCTGCCGAGCAGTACTTC. Looking up the rest from reference TRBV5-5 and TRBJ2-7 gives the full variable domain: DAGVTQSPTHLIKTRGQQVTLRCSPISGHKSVSWYQQVLGQGPQFIFQYYEKEERGRGNFPDRFSARQFPNYSSELNVNALLLGDSALYLCASSLNHWDSAEQYFGPGTRLTVT.

The V call is TRBV6-5, the J call TRBJ1-1; 8 nucleotides line up with TRBD1. With V trimmed by 7 bases and J by 4 bases, 5 bases remained unmatched. The V gene's germline CDR1 is MNHEY and CDR2 SVGAGI. The CDR3 totals 13 residues. CDR3 residues: CASTPQGGTEAFF. The CDR3 nucleotides are TGTGCCAGCACCCCACAGGGGGGCACTGAAGCTTTCTTT.

The rearrangement joins TRBV29-1 to TRBJ2-5; possibly TRBD2 for D (6 bases). Germline CDR1 SQVTM, CDR2 ANQGSEA. The CDR3 has 12 amino acids. The germline V and J ends were trimmed by 3 bases and 5 bases, with 10 bases remaining between them. The CDR3 region is CSVDPGGETQYF. Here the CDR3 DNA reads TGCAGCGTTGACCCAGGAGGGGAGACCCAGTACTTC.

The rearrangement joins TRBV29-1 to TRBJ2-3; TRBD2 matches at 7 bases. J lost 0 bases, V lost 4 bases, and 10 bases had no gene match. Per germline, CDR1 SQVTM and CDR2 ANQGSEA. The CDR3 spans 16 residues. The CDR3 here is CSVGGLRGESTDTQYF. CDR3 coding DNA: TGCAGCGTTGGGGGACTTCGGGGGGAAAGCACAGATACGCAGTATTTT.

This clone was seen a handful of times. The chain carries TRBV28 and TRBJ1-4, with 7 bases fitting TRBD1. The V segment lost 2 bases and the J segment 5 bases; nucleotides outside the gene matches: 8. Germline V gene lookup returns CDR1 MDHEN and CDR2 SYDVKM. This CDR3 region has 16 residues. The CDR3 nucleotides read TGTGCCAGCAGTTTAGGAGCGGAGGGGGCGAATGAAAAACTGTTTTTT. Encoded protein: CASSLGAEGANEKLFF.

This clone was counted only a few times. The chain recombines TRBV7-9 with TRBJ1-3; perhaps TRBD1 as D (6 bases). Per germline, CDR1 SEHNR and CDR2 FQNEAQ (reference sequence). Trimming shortened V by 5 bases and J by 2 bases, and 16 bases separated the two germline ends. This CDR3 contains 16 residues. The CDR3 region is CASSPDGNRAGNTIYF. The CDR3 DNA is TGTGCCAGCAGCCCCGATGGGAACAGGGCTGGAAACACCATATATTTT. The whole variable domain, filled in from reference TRBV7-9 and TRBJ1-3, reads DTGVSQNPRHKITKRGQNVTFRCDPISEHNRLYWYRQTLGQGPEFLTYFQNEAQLEKSRLLSDRFSAERPKGSFSTLEIQRTEQGDSAMYLCASSPDGNRAGNTIYFGEGSWLTVV.